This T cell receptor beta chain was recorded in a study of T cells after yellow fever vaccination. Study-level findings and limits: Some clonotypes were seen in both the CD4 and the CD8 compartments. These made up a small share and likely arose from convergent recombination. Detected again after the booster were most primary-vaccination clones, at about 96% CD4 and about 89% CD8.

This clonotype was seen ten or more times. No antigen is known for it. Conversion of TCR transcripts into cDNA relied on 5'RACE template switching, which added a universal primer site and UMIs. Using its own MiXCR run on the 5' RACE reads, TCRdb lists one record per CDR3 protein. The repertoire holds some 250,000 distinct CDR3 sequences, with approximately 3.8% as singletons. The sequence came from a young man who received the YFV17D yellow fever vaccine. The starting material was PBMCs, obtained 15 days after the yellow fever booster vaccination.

The CDR3 DNA reads as TGCGCCAGCAGCTTGGCAGGGTTGGGAAGCAATCAGCCCCAGCATTTT. Amino acid sequence: CASSLAGLGSNQPQHF. V is TRBV5-1 and J is TRBJ1-5; tentative D call: TRBD1 (5 bases). Trimming cost V 0 bases and J 1 base, with 11 bases left between them. Per the germline V gene, CDR1 is SGHRS and CDR2 is YFSETQ. The CDR3 is made up of 16 amino acids.